This T cell receptor (beta chain) was documented in a study of blood T cell repertoires in COVID-19. The overall study: Some COVID-19 samples were acute and others convalescent; all came from the United States, Italy and Spain. PBMCs, B-cell-depleted T cells, or T cells were the source of the cDNA or gDNA that made up the material.

Authors' data handling: Amplification with reference gene primers provided the estimates of nucleated cell counts. Here immunoSEQ multiplex PCR was the method, and the copy in TCRdb shows in-frame clones only, minus some. Clone size and the V and J calls come from that table; the DNA yielded D and trimming. This table has around 120,000 clones, less than 90% appearing once. Germline V CDR1 and CDR2: SGHRS, YFSETQ. The CDR3 extends over 16 amino acids. Trimming took off 1 base at V and 9 bases at J, with 23 bases between the two ends. This receptor was taken from an older man who had recovered from COVID-19. The chain joins TRBV5-1 to TRBJ2-7; possibly TRBD2 for D (6 bases). Sequencing input: peripheral blood. The CDR3 region is CASSLLLPGETTRQYF. The CDR3 DNA follows: TGCGCCAGCAGCTTGTTACTCCCGGGGGAGACCACTCGGCAGTACTTC.